This section outlines one T cell receptor (beta chain) sequence together with its context. No antigen is known for it. No much larger clone exists at a distance of one base, and base qualities are not known. Healthy HIV-negative adults with no recently reported acute infections or vaccinations were included as donors. Every donor was a Caucasian adult living in Nashville, Tennessee, USA. CD4+ T cells were enriched by magnetic negative selection, after which naive cells were positively selected on CD45RA and the negative fraction was taken as the memory subset. After blood collection by leukapheresis, PBMCs were isolated using Ficoll-Histopaque density gradient centrifugation and then cryopreserved in the vapor phase of liquid nitrogen. Analytical flow cytometry was used to check the purity and quantity of every magnetically sorted T cell population. From each sorted fraction, genomic DNA was isolated and quantified by UV absorbance on a Nanodrop 2000c.

TCR CDR3 regions were amplified from genomic DNA by multiplex PCR using the deep immunoSEQ assay. Extracted genomic DNA from each cell subset was spread evenly across all wells of several immunoSEQ 96-well plates, with each plate serving as a replicate. For sorted subsets, approximately 0.2 ug of genomic DNA, equivalent to 30,000 or so T cell genomes, went into each replicate PCR. Purified libraries were measured with a Qubit 3.0 fluorometer, size-checked on a Bioanalyzer 2100, and measured again with the KAPA Library Quantification kit. A separate single-read 150-cycle Illumina NextSeq 550 flow cell was used to sequence each immunoSEQ 96-well plate. The authors' analysis ran thus. Because the immunoSEQ output held only junctional sequences and lacked quality scores, the filtering could not match the filtering applied to full-length reads. Sequences were annotated with PyIR, a Python wrapper for IgBLAST v1.9, using IMGT germline references to assign V/J genes and CDR3. Any read was removed if the V/J assignment was weak (E-value above 1e-6), the CDR3 was missing, or the read contained stop codons, out-of-frame junctions, or ambiguous translated residues. A V3J clonotype was defined by an identical inferred V gene, J gene, and CDR3 amino acid sequence. Percentage overlap between repertoires was calculated by dividing the number of shared unique clonotypes by the size of the smaller repertoire. Repertoire richness was assessed with RTK rarefaction, the Chao1 estimator, and Recon v2.1 estimates of unobserved clonotypes. OLGA was used to compute generation probabilities for all TCRbeta clonotypes that the gDNA method yielded from a few donors. Here the immuneACCESS table is served through TCRdb, limited to in-frame sequences with V and J called. Missing clones are a known gap in these copies; in checked studies unresolved V genes cover under half, and the rest lacks a known reason. The DNA was the basis for D and trimming; V, J and clone size are from that table. In all, the sample holds fewer than 1.8 million clones, and less than 99% of those were seen once. The ten top clones hold roughly 0.36% of the sample.

The entry originates in a study of shared clonotypes between healthy human individuals (TCRdb year 2020). As for the study more broadly: The cohort included three men and a couple of women between 18 and 49 years of age. For each donor, CD4 naive and CD4 memory were each run on three plates, CD8 naive on two plates, and CD8 memory on one plate. Blood TCR repertoires of about five healthy adults were deeply sequenced to estimate repertoire size and the extent of clonotype sharing between individuals. To increase sequencing depth and limit assay-specific biases, TCR repertoire library preparation and sequencing were carried out by different laboratories using diverse techniques. Each donor's leukapheresis produced roughly between about 0.8 and 10 billion PBMCs. General study outcomes and caveats: Pairwise subsampling indicated that sequencing depth was expected to affect the degree of clonotype sharing among donors. Approximately 5% of naive CD4, 3.5% of naive CD8, about 2.4% of memory CD4, and about 0.4% of memory CD8 clonotypes were shared across several donors. Incomplete sequencing was indicated by rarefaction of sorted-subset datasets, despite the large sequencing depth. The small number of donors limited the genetic and exposure-history diversity represented. Naive subsets generally had larger estimated clonotype richness than memory subsets. Sampling was restricted to blood, and TCR repertoires in tissue are likely to differ from TCR repertoires in blood. Compared with non-shared clonotypes, clonotypes shared by all four sorted-subset donors had higher generation probabilities.

From its cysteine to its phenylalanine, the CDR3 spans 13 amino acids. Here the CDR3 DNA is all that survives: 39 bases in frame from base 1. According to the germline V gene (reference sequence), CDR1 reads SEHNR and CDR2 reads FQNEAQ. V is pared back by 11 bases and J by 0 bases, with 10 bases lying between the germline termini. This TCR was sampled from a man aged 30 to 39 in good health. The sample taken for sequencing was naive CD4+ T cells sorted from blood. The cell subset or site label here, explained by the study, means: CD45RA+ positively selected. This chain is built from TRBV7-9 and TRBJ2-2; perhaps TRBD2 is the D gene, with 6 bases matching. The nucleotide sequence is given as TGTGCCTGGGGGGTCGCGAACACCGGGGAGCTGTTTTTT. Translated, it reads CAWGVANTGELFF.